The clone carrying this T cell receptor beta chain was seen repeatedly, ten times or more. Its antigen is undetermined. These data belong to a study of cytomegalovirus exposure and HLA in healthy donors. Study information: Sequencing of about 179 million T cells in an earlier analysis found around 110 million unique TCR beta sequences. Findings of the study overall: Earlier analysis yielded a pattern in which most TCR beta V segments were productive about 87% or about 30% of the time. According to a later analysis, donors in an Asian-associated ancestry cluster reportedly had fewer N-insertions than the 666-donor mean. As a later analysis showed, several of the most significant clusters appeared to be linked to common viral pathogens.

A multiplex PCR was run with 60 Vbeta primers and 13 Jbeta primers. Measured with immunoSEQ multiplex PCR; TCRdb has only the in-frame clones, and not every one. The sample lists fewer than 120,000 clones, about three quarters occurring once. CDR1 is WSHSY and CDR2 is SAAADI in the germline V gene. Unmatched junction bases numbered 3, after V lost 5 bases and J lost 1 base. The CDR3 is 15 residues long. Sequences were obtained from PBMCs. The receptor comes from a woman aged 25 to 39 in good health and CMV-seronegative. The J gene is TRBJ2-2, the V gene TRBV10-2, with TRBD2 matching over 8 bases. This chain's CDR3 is CASSLAGGNTGELFF. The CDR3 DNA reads TGCGCCAGCAGTCTGGCGGGAGGGAACACCGGGGAGCTGTTTTTT.